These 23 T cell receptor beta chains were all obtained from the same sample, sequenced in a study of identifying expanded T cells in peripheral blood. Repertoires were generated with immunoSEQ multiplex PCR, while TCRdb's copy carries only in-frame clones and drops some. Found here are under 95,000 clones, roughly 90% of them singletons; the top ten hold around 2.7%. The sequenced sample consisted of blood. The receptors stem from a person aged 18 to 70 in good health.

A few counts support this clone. CDR3 sequence (DNA): TGTGCTAGTGGTTTGGTAAGGTTTCGGGGGAACACTGAAGCTTTCTTT. Amino acids: CASGLVRFRGNTEAFF. V and J are TRBV12-5 and TRBJ1-1; D uncertain. V dropped 0 bases and J dropped 1 base, with 12 bases sitting between them. The CDR3 length is 16 residues. The germline V gene has CDR1 LGHNT and CDR2 FRNRAP. Using reference TRBV12-5 and TRBJ1-1 for the parts outside the CDR3, the full variable domain is DARVTQTPRHKVTEMGQEVTMRCQPILGHNTVFWYRQTMMQGLELLAYFRNRAPLDDSGMPKDRFSAEMPDATLATLKIQPSEPRDSAVYFCASGLVRFRGNTEAFFGQGTRLTVV.

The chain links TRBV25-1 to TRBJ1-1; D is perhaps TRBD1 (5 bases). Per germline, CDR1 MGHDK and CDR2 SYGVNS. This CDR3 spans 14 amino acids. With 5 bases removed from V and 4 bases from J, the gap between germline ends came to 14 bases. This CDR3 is CASSSGTVRTEAFF. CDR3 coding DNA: TGTGCCAGCAGTTCCGGGACTGTACGCACTGAAGCTTTCTTT.

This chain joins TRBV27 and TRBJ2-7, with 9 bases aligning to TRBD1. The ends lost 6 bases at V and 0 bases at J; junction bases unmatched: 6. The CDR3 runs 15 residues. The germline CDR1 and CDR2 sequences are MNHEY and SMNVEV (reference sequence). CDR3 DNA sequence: TGTGCCAGCAGCCTTTCGACAGGGGGCTCCTACGAGCAGTACTTC. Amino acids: CASSLSTGGSYEQYF.

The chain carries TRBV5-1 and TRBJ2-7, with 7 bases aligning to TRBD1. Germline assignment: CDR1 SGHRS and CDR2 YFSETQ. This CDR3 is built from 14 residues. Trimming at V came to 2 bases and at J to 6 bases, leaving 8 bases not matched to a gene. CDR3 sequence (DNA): TGCGCCAGCAGCTTCGGGCAGGGGGATGGCGAGCAGTACTTC. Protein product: CASSFGQGDGEQYF.

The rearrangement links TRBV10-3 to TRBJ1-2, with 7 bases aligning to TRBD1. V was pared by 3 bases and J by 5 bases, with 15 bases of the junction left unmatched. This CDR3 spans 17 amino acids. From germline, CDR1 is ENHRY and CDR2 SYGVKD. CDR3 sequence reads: CAISDLPRQGGAYGYTF. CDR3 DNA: TGTGCCATCAGTGACCTTCCACGACAGGGTGGGGCTTATGGCTACACCTTC.

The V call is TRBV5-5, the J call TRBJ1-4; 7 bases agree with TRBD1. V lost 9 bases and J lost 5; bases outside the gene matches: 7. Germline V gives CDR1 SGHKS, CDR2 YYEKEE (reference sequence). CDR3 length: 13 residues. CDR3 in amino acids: CATERGPNEKLFF. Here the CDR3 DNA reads TGTGCCACCGAAAGGGGGCCAAATGAAAAACTGTTTTTT.

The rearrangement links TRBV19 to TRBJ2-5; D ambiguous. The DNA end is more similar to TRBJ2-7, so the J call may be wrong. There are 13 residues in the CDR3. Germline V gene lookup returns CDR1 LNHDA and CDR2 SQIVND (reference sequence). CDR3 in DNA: TGTGCCAGTAGTATAGGGACGCGCGCCGAGCAGTACTTC. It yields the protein CASSIGTRAEQYF.

DNA for the CDR3: TGTGCCAGCAGCGTAGATGACAGGGGAGATGAAAAACTGTTTTTT. This sequence encodes CASSVDDRGDEKLFF. This chain uses TRBV9 with TRBJ1-4; TRBD1 aligns across 8 bases. Trimming cost V 0 bases and J 6 bases; bases outside gene matches: 4. This CDR3 contains 15 residues. Germline lookup yields CDR1 SGDLS and CDR2 YYNGEE.

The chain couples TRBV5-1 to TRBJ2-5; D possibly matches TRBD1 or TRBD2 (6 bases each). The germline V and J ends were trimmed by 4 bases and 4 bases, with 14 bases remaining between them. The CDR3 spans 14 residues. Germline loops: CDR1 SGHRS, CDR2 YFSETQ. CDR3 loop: CASSPAGHTETQYF. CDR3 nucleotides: TGCGCCAGCAGCCCTGCGGGACACACAGAGACCCAGTACTTC.

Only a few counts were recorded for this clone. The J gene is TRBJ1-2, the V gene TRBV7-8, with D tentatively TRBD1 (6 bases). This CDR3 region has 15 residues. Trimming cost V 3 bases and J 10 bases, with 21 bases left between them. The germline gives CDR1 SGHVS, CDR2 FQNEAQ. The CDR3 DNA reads TGTGCCAGCAGCTTTGGGGGCAGGACCCCTTGGGTCTACACCTTC. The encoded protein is CASSFGGRTPWVYTF.

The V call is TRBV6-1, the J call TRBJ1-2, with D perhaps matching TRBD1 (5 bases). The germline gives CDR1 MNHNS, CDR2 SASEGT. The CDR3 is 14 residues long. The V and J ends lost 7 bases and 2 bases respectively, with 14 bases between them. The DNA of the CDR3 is TGTGCCAGCAAAATGGGGACGGACAACTATGGCTACACCTTC. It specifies CASKMGTDNYGYTF.

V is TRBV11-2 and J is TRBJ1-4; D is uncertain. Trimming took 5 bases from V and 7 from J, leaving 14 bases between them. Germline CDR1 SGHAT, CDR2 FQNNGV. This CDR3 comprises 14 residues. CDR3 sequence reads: CASSPQIESEKLFF. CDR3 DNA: TGTGCCAGCAGCCCACAGATTGAAAGTGAAAAACTGTTTTTT.

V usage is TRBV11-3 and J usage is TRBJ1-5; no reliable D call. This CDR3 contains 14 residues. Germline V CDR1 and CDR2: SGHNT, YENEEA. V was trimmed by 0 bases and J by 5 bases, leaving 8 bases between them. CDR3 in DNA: TGTGCCAGCAGCTTAGAGTCCGGGGATCAGCCCCAGCATTTT. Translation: CASSLESGDQPQHF. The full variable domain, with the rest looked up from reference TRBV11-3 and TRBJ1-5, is EAGVVQSPRYKIIEKKQPVAFWCNPISGHNTLYWYLQNLGQGPELLIRYENEEAVDDSQLPKDRFSAERLKGVDSTLKIQPAELGDSAVYLCASSLESGDQPQHFGDGTRLSIL.

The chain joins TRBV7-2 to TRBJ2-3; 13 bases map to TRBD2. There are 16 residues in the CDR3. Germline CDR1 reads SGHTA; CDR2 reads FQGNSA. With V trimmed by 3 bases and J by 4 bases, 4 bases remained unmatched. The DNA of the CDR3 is TGTGCCAGCAGCTTGACTAGCGGGGGGTATGCAGATACGCAGTATTTT. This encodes CASSLTSGGYADTQYF.

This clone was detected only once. CDR3 amino acids: CASSLAGINEKLFF. The CDR3 coding sequence is TGTGCCAGCAGCTTAGCGGGGATTAATGAAAAACTGTTTTTT. V gene TRBV7-2 combines with J gene TRBJ1-4; D not certain. V was pared by 0 bases and J by 4 bases, with 6 bases between. The CDR3 is 14 amino acids. Germline V gene sequence: CDR1 SGHTA, CDR2 FQGNSA.

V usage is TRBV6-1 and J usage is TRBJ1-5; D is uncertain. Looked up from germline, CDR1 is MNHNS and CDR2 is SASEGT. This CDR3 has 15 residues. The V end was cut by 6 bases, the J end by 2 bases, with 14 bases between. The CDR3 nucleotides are TGTGCCAGCAGGACGCAGATCTCGGGCAATCAGCCCCAGCATTTT. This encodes CASRTQISGNQPQHF.

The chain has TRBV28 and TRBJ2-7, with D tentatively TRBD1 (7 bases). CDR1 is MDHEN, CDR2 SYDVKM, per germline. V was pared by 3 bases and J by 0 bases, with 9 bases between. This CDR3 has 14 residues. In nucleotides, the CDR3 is TGTGCCAGCAGTTTCAGGGGGGACTCCTACGAGCAGTACTTC. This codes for CASSFRGDSYEQYF.

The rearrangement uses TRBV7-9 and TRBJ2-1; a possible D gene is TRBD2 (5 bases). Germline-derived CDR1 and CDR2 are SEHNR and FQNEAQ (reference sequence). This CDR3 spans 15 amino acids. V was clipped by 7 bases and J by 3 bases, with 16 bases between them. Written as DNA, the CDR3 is TGTGCCAGCACCGTTCCTGACGGGGTCTACAATGAGCAGTTCTTC. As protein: CASTVPDGVYNEQFF.

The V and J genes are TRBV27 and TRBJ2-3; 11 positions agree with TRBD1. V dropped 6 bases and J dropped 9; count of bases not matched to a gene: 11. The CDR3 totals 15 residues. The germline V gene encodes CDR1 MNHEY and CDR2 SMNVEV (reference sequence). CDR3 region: CASRSGTGGLLTQYF. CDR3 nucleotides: TGTGCCAGCAGATCCGGGACAGGGGGACTACTAACGCAGTATTTT.

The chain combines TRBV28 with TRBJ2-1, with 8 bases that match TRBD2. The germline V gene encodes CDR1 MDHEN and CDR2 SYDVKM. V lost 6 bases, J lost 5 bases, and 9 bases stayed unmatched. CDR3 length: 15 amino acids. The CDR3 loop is CASSPEAGENNEQFF. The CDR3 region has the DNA TGTGCCAGCAGCCCCGAAGCGGGAGAGAACAATGAGCAGTTCTTC.

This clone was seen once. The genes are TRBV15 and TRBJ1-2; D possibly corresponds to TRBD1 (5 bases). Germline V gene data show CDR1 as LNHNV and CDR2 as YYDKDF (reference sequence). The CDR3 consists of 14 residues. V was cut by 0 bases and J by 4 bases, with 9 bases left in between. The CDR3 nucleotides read TGTGCCACCAGCAGAGAGACAGTAGGCTATGGCTACACCTTC. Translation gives CATSRETVGYGYTF.

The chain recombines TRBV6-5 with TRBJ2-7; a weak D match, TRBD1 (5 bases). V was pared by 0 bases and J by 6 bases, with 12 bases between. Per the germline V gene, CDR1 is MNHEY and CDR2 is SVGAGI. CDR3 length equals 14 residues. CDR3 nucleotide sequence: TGTGCCAGCAGTTACTCTTTCAGGGCCGCCGAGCAGTACTTC. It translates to CASSYSFRAAEQYF.

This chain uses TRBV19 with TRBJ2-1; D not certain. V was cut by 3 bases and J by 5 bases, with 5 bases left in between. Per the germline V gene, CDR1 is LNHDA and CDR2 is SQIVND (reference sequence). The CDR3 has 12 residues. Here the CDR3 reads CASSMWDNEQFF. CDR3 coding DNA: TGTGCCAGTAGTATGTGGGACAATGAGCAGTTCTTC.